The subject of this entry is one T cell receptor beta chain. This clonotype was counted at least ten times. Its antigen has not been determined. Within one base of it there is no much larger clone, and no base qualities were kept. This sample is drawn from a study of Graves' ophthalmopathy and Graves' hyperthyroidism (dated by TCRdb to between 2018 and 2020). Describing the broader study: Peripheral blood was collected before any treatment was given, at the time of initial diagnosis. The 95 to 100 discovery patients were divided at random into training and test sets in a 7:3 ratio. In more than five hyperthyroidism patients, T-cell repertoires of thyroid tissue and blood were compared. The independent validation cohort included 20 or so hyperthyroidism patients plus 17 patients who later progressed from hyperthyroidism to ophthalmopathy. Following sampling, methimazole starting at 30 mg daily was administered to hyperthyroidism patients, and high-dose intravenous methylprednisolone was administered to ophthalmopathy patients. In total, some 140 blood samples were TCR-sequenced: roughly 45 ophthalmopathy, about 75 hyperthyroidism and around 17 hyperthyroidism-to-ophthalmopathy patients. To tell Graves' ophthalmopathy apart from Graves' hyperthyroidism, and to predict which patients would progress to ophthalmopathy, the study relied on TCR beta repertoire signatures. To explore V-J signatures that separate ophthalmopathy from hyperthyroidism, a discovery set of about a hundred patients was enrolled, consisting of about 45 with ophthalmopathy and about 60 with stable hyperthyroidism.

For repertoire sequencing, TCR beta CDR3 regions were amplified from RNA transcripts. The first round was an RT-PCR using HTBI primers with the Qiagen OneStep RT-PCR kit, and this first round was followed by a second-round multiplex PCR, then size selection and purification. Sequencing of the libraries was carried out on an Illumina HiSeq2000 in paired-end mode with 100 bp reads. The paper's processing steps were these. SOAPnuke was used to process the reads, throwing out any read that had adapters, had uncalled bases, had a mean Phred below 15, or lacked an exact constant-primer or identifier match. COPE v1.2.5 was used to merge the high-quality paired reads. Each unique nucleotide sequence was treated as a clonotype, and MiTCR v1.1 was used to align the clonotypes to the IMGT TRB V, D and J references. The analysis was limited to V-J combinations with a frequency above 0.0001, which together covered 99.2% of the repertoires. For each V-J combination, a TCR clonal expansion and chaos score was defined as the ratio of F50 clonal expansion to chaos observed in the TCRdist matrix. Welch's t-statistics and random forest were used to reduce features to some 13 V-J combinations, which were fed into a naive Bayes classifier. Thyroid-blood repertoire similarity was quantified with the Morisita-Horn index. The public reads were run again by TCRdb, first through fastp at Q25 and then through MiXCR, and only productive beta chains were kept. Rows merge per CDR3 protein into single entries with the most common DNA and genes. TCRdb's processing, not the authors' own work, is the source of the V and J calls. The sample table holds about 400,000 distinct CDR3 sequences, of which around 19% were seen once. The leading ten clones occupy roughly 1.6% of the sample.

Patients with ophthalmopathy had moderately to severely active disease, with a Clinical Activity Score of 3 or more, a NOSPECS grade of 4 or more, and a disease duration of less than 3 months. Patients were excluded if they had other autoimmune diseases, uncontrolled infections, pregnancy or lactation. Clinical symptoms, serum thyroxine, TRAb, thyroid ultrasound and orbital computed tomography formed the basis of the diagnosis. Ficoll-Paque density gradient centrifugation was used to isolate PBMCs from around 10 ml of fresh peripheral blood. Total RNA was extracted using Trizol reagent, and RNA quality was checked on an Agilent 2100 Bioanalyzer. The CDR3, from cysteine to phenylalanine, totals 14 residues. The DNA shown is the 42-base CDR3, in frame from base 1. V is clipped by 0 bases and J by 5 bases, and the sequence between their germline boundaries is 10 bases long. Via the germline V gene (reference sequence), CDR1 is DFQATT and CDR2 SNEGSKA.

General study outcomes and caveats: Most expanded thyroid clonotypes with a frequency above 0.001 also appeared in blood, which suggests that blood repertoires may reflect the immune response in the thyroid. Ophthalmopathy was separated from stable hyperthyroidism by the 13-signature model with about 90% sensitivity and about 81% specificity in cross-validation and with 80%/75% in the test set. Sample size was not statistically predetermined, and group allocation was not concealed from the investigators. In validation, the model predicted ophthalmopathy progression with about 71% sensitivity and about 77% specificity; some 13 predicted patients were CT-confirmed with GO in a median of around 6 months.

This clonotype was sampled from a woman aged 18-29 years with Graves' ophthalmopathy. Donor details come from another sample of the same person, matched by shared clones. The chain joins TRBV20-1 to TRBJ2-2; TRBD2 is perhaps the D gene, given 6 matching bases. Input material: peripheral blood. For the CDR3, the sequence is CSARDTRGTGELFF. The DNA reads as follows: TGCAGTGCTAGAGATACGCGGGGTACCGGGGAGCTGTTTTTT.